The 13 T cell receptor beta chains listed next were all sequenced from one sample in a study of OX40 agonist ivuxolimab in advanced cancers. This table comes from immunoSEQ multiplex PCR, and its TCRdb copy is limited to in-frame clones, with some not included. The table lists 9,500 to 13,000 clones, approximately 69% of them singletons, with approximately 40% in the top ten. Sequencing was performed on CD4+ or CD8+ T cells sorted from blood, taken in a trial of the OX40 agonist ivuxolimab. Receptor source: an adult with an advanced solid tumor such as melanoma, head and neck, liver or kidney cancer.

This clone has just a few counts. The chain employs TRBV4-2 and TRBJ2-5; 9 bases match TRBD2. This CDR3 is built from 16 residues. With V trimmed by 0 bases and J by 4 bases, 6 bases remained unmatched. The germline CDR1 and CDR2 sequences are LGHNA and YNFKEQ. This chain's CDR3 is CASSQDQASGAETQYF. In DNA, the CDR3 is TGTGCCAGCAGCCAAGATCAGGCTAGCGGGGCAGAGACCCAGTACTTC.

The rearrangement uses TRBV6-5 and TRBJ1-1, with 11 bases matching TRBD1. The V gene end was trimmed by 2 bases and the J gene end by 7 bases; junction bases not matched to a gene: 9. Germline CDR1 and CDR2: MNHEY and SVGAGI. This CDR3 is built from 16 residues. The CDR3 DNA follows: TGTGCCAGCAGTTACGCCCGGGACAGGGGGTATTTTGAAGCTTTCTTT. Its translation is CASSYARDRGYFEAFF.

The V gene is TRBV7-6, the J gene TRBJ2-2, with 9 bases aligning to TRBD2. Germline V gene sequence: CDR1 SGHVS, CDR2 FNYEAQ. The CDR3 totals 17 residues. V lost 2 bases and J lost 4; bases outside the gene matches: 8. The CDR3 region has the DNA TGTGCCAGCAGCTTAAGCCGGGGGACTAGCAGCACCGGGGAGCTGTTTTTT. This sequence encodes CASSLSRGTSSTGELFF.

By frequency in the sample, this clone is medium-sized. This chain links TRBV27 with TRBJ2-2; 8 bases fit TRBD2. The CDR3 consists of 13 residues. The V gene's germline CDR1 is MNHEY and CDR2 SMNVEV (reference sequence). With V trimmed by 4 bases and J by 6 bases, 1 base remained unmatched. Here the CDR3 reads CASSWTSPGELFF. The CDR3 nucleotides are TGTGCCAGCAGTTGGACTAGCCCCGGGGAGCTGTTTTTT.

The rearrangement uses TRBV5-6 and TRBJ1-5, with D hard to call. Germline CDR1 reads SGHDT; CDR2 reads YYEEEE. Trimming removed 1 base at V and 2 bases at J, with 4 bases between. There are 13 residues in the CDR3. DNA for the CDR3: TGTGCCAGCAGCTTGTGGGGCAATCAGCCCCAGCATTTT. Its translation is CASSLWGNQPQHF. Using reference TRBV5-6 and TRBJ1-5 for the parts outside the CDR3, the full variable domain is DAGVTQSPTHLIKTRGQQVTLRCSPKSGHDTVSWYQQALGQGPQFIFQYYEEEERQRGNFPDRFSGHQFPNYSSELNVNALLLGDSALYLCASSLWGNQPQHFGDGTRLSIL.

A few counts support this clone. J is TRBJ1-3 and V is TRBV11-2, with no clear D. Germline values: CDR1 SGHAT, CDR2 FQNNGV. The V and J ends lost 0 bases and 0 bases respectively, with 6 bases between them. The CDR3 is 15 residues long. The CDR3 DNA follows: TGTGCCAGCAGCTTAGATATGTTCTCTGGAAACACCATATATTTT. Its translation: CASSLDMFSGNTIYF.

This rearrangement joins TRBV9 to TRBJ2-5; 8 bases line up with TRBD2. V shed 1 base, J shed 5 bases, and the junction held 10 bases outside the gene matches. The CDR3 length is 16 residues. Germline CDR1 reads SGDLS; CDR2 reads YYNGEE. In nucleotides, the CDR3 is TGTGCCAGCAGCGTAAGAGATAGCGGGAATTCGGAGACCCAGTACTTC. Translation gives CASSVRDSGNSETQYF.

The chain uses TRBV5-4 and TRBJ2-4; 9 positions match TRBD1. The CDR3 is made up of 14 amino acids. Germline CDR1 is SGHNT and CDR2 is YYREEE (reference sequence). J was trimmed by 7 bases and V by 3 bases; bases with no gene match: 5. CDR3 DNA: TGTGCCAGCAGCTACGGGACAGGGAATAACATTCAGTACTTC. Translated: CASSYGTGNNIQYF.

The V call is TRBV11-2, the J call TRBJ2-3; D may be TRBD1 (6 bases). Germline-derived CDR1 and CDR2 are SGHAT and FQNNGV. Trimming took 5 bases from V and 1 from J, leaving 25 bases between them. CDR3 length equals 19 residues. CDR3 nucleotides: TGTGCCAGCAGCGTGGACAGCTTGTCCGTTTTAGGGGGCACAGATACGCAGTATTTT. Protein: CASSVDSLSVLGGTDTQYF.

V gene TRBV5-1 combines with J gene TRBJ2-7, with TRBD2 matching over 8 bases. The J segment lost 6 bases and the V segment lost 0 bases, leaving 17 bases of the junction unmatched. Germline loops: CDR1 SGHRS, CDR2 YFSETQ. This CDR3 spans 18 amino acids. Here the CDR3 DNA reads TGCGCCAGCAGCTTGGATGGCAGTCGAGGGGGACTAGTTGTCGAGCAGTACTTC. Translation: CASSLDGSRGGLVVEQYF.

The chain employs TRBV9 and TRBJ1-2; 7 nucleotides match TRBD1. V trimming: 4 bases; J trimming: 7 bases; junction bases outside the gene matches: 13. The CDR3 length is 15 residues. Germline CDR1 reads SGDLS; CDR2 reads YYNGEE. The CDR3 DNA reads as TGTGCCAGCAGCTCCCAGGGGGGACCGGGCATTGGCTACACCTTC. Protein sequence: CASSSQGGPGIGYTF.

The chain carries TRBV9 and TRBJ2-7; the D gene is possibly TRBD1 (6 bases). V lost 3 bases and J lost 3, with 22 bases in between. Germline V gene lookup returns CDR1 SGDLS and CDR2 YYNGEE. The CDR3 consists of 17 residues. CDR3 sequence reads: CASSASTTGIGLYEQYF. Written as DNA, the CDR3 is TGTGCCAGCAGCGCCTCGACCACAGGGATAGGGCTCTACGAGCAGTACTTC.

This chain joins TRBV7-6 and TRBJ2-2, with TRBD2 as a possible D gene (5 bases). The V and J ends lost 3 bases and 5 bases respectively, with 10 bases between them. Germline CDR1 and CDR2: SGHVS and FNYEAQ. The CDR3 has 14 residues. This CDR3 is CASSLGSGTGELFF. CDR3 in DNA: TGTGCCAGCAGCTTGGGGAGTGGGACCGGGGAGCTGTTTTTT.